These 17 T cell receptor beta chains were sequenced from one sample in a study of blood T cell repertoires in COVID-19. Clones were read by immunoSEQ multiplex PCR, and TCRdb kept only the in-frame ones, dropping some. Altogether hundreds of thousands of clones are present, roughly nine tenths being singletons, with the ten largest covering almost 4%. Material for sequencing was PBMCs or T cells enriched from blood (not recorded which). All receptors derive from a woman aged 25 to 39 with acute COVID-19.

The chain joins TRBV11-2 to TRBJ2-2; D uncertain. The germline CDR1 and CDR2 sequences are SGHAT and FQNNGV. The length of the CDR3 is 13 residues. The V end was cut by 1 base, the J end by 4 bases, with 4 bases between. CDR3 protein: CASSLASTGELFF. As DNA, the CDR3 is TGTGCCAGCAGCTTAGCGTCCACCGGGGAGCTGTTTTTT.

This chain uses TRBV9 with TRBJ2-2; D is uncertain. Germline V CDR1 and CDR2: SGDLS, YYNGEE. Trimming stripped 5 bases from V and 0 bases from J, with 5 bases between. The CDR3 runs 13 residues. The CDR3 DNA follows: TGTGCCAGCAGGCGATCGAACACCGGGGAGCTGTTTTTT. Translated, it gives CASRRSNTGELFF. The full variable domain, completed using reference TRBV9 and TRBJ2-2, is DSGVTQTPKHLITATGQRVTLRCSPRSGDLSVYWYQQSLDQGLQFLIQYYNGEERAKGNILERFSAQQFPDLHSELNLSSLELGDSALYFCASRRSNTGELFFGEGSRLTVL.

The chain employs TRBV27 and TRBJ1-1, with 7 positions matching TRBD1. The CDR3 runs to 14 residues. Germline lookup yields CDR1 MNHEY and CDR2 SMNVEV (reference sequence). V gave up 2 bases and J gave up 3 bases; unmatched junction bases: 3. The CDR3 spells CASSLQGVYTEAFF. CDR3 nucleotide sequence: TGTGCCAGCAGTTTACAGGGGGTCTACACTGAAGCTTTCTTT.

This clone occurred once. V usage is TRBV11-3 and J usage is TRBJ2-1, with TRBD2 matching 13 bases. With V trimmed by 5 bases and J by 10 bases, 5 bases remained unmatched. Germline CDR1 SGHNT, CDR2 YENEEA. CDR3 size: 14 residues. The CDR3 here is CASSPQTSGGEQFF. In DNA form, the CDR3 reads TGTGCCAGCAGCCCCCAGACTAGCGGGGGGGAGCAGTTCTTC.

The chain links TRBV19 to TRBJ1-1; D is unclear. The CDR3 has 15 residues. Looked up from germline, CDR1 is LNHDA and CDR2 is SQIVND (reference sequence). Deletions cut 1 base from V and 0 bases from J, with 9 bases between. The CDR3 DNA is TGTGCCAGTAGTATAGTGGTACAGATGAACACTGAAGCTTTCTTT. Protein sequence: CASSIVVQMNTEAFF.

The V call is TRBV25-1, the J call TRBJ1-6; D perhaps matches TRBD1 (6 bases). The CDR3 is 11 amino acids. The germline V gene has CDR1 MGHDK and CDR2 SYGVNS. V lost 7 bases to trimming and J lost 14 bases, with 12 bases between them. In DNA, the CDR3 is TGTGCCAGCACCGAGGGGGGGGCCCTCCACTTT. It translates to CASTEGGALHF.

The chain is built from TRBV12-3 or TRBV12-4 and TRBJ1-1; D call uncertain. The CDR3 is made up of 13 amino acids. Trimming left V 3 bases short and J 1 base short, with 6 bases between. The DNA of the CDR3 is TGTGCCAGCAGTTTTACAGAGAACACTGAAGCTTTCTTT. Translated: CASSFTENTEAFF.

The chain employs TRBV7-3 and TRBJ2-1; D is unclear. Trimming took off 5 bases at V and 8 bases at J, with 10 bases between the two ends. Germline V gene sequence: CDR1 SGHTA, CDR2 FQGTGA. The CDR3 is 12 residues long. The CDR3 nucleotides read TGTGCCAGCAGCCCGGGTGGCGATGAGCAGTTCTTC. Translation gives CASSPGGDEQFF.

This clone has a single count. This chain joins TRBV6-5 and TRBJ1-6; 7 bases line up with TRBD1. This CDR3 has 12 residues. The ends lost 7 bases at V and 7 bases at J; junction bases unmatched: 1. Germline V lookup: CDR1 MNHEY, CDR2 SVGAGI. The CDR3 is CASMTGNSPLHF. Here the CDR3 DNA reads TGTGCCAGCATGACAGGGAATTCACCCCTCCACTTT.

This clone was detected only once. This sequence joins TRBV2 and TRBJ1-4; D possibly corresponds to TRBD1 (6 bases). The V gene lost 7 bases and the J gene lost 7 bases, with 19 bases spanning the gap. The CDR3 runs to 15 residues. Germline values: CDR1 SNHLY, CDR2 FYNNEI. The CDR3 nucleotides read TGTGCCAGCACCTCTTGGGGGCGCTTAATTGAAAAACTGTTTTTT. Protein sequence: CASTSWGRLIEKLFF.

The chain combines TRBV5-4 with TRBJ1-1; TRBD1 agrees at 8 bases. The CDR3 spans 12 residues. V shed 0 bases, J shed 9 bases, and the junction held 1 base outside the gene matches. Germline values: CDR1 SGHNT, CDR2 YYREEE (reference sequence). Here the CDR3 reads CASSLGRGQAFF. In DNA, the CDR3 is TGTGCCAGCAGCTTGGGCAGGGGGCAAGCTTTCTTT. Variable domain in full (rest from reference TRBV5-4 and TRBJ1-1): ETGVTQSPTHLIKTRGQQVTLRCSSQSGHNTVSWYQQALGQGPQFIFQYYREEENGRGNFPPRFSGLQFPNYSSELNVNALELDDSALYLCASSLGRGQAFFGQGTRLTVV.

The V and J genes are TRBV2 and TRBJ1-1; TRBD1 matches at 9 bases. CDR1 is SNHLY and CDR2 is FYNNEI in the germline V gene. The CDR3 is made up of 13 amino acids. Trimming cost V 7 bases and J 5 bases; bases outside gene matches: 5. The CDR3 DNA sequence: TGTGCCAGCATCATGGACAGGGGAACTGAAGCTTTCTTT. As protein: CASIMDRGTEAFF.

The genes are TRBV14 and TRBJ1-2, with unresolved D. Deletions cut 3 bases from V and 1 base from J, with 3 bases between. Germline V gene data show CDR1 as SGHDN and CDR2 as FVKESK. The CDR3 runs 12 residues. In DNA form, the CDR3 reads TGTGCCAGCAGCCAGAGTAACTATGGCTACACCTTC. This encodes CASSQSNYGYTF. Based on the CDR3 plus reference TRBV14 and TRBJ1-2, the full variable domain is EAGVTQFPSHSVIEKGQTVTLRCDPISGHDNLYWYRRVMGKEIKFLLHFVKESKQDESGMPNNRFLAERTGGTYSTLKVQPAELEDSGVYFCASSQSNYGYTFGSGTRLTVV.

This chain joins TRBV12-3 or TRBV12-4 and TRBJ2-7; D is undetermined. V was trimmed by 3 bases and J by 5 bases, leaving 8 bases between them. The CDR3 sequence is 12 residues long. For the CDR3, the DNA is TGTGCCAGCAGTTTGAAACGGGACGAGCAGTACTTC. It codes for CASSLKRDEQYF.

The rearrangement joins TRBV9 to TRBJ2-1; 9 bases line up with TRBD2. Germline V gene sequence: CDR1 SGDLS, CDR2 YYNGEE. J gave up 7 bases and V 4 bases, and 12 bases lay outside the gene matches. This CDR3 is built from 16 residues. CDR3 bases: TGTGCCAGCAGCCCCCAAGGCGGGGGGGCCAGTAATGAGCAGTTCTTC. Translating gives CASSPQGGGASNEQFF. The full variable domain, its missing parts supplied by reference TRBV9 and TRBJ2-1, is DSGVTQTPKHLITATGQRVTLRCSPRSGDLSVYWYQQSLDQGLQFLIQYYNGEERAKGNILERFSAQQFPDLHSELNLSSLELGDSALYFCASSPQGGGASNEQFFGPGTRLTVL.

The chain recombines TRBV7-3 with TRBJ2-1; D may be TRBD1 (5 bases). This CDR3 region has 13 residues. Trimming removed 5 bases at V and 5 bases at J, with 10 bases between. In germline, CDR1 is SGHTA, CDR2 FQGTGA. This CDR3 reads CASSPTANNEQFF. Here the CDR3 DNA reads TGTGCCAGCAGCCCGACAGCTAACAATGAGCAGTTCTTC.

The V and J genes are TRBV5-1 and TRBJ2-1, with 9 bases identical to TRBD2. The CDR3 has 18 residues. CDR1 is SGHRS, CDR2 YFSETQ, per germline. Unmatched junction bases numbered 14, after V lost 0 bases and J lost 7 bases. The CDR3 DNA reads TGCGCCAGCAGCTTGGGTATGTTAAGCGGGGGGCCGGGGAATGAGCAGTTCTTC. Its protein is CASSLGMLSGGPGNEQFF.